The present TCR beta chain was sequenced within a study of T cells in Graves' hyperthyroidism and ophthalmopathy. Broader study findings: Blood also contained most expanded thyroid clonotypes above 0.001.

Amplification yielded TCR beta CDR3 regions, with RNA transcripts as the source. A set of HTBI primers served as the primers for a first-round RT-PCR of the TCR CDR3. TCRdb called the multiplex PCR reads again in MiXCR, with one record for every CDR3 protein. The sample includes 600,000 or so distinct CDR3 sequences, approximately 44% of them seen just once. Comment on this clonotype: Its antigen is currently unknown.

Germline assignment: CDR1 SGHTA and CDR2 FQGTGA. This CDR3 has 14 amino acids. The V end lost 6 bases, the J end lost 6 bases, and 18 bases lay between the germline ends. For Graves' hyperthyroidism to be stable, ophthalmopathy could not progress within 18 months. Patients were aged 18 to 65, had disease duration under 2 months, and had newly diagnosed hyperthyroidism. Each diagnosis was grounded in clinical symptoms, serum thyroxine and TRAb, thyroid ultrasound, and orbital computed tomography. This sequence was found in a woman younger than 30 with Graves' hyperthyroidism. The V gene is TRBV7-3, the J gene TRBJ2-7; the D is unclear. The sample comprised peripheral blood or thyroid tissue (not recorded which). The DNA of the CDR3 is TGTGCCAGCAGTTTAGTGAGTAGATCGGGCGAGCAGTACTTC. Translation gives CASSLVSRSGEQYF.